The 18 T cell receptor beta chains below were found in one sample sequenced in a study of blood T cell repertoires in COVID-19. Using immunoSEQ multiplex PCR, the repertoire was profiled, and TCRdb retains in-frame clones only, with some absent. Of about 160,000 clones detected, just under 85% appear once; the ten largest clones hold roughly 20%. The material sequenced was peripheral blood. All receptors derive from an elderly woman with acute or convalescent COVID-19.

The J gene is TRBJ1-2, the V gene TRBV29-1; the D is unclear. Trimming took off 4 bases at V and 8 bases at J, with 14 bases between the two ends. Germline CDR1 reads SQVTM; CDR2 reads ANQGSEA. The CDR3 contains 12 residues. This CDR3 is CSVAPMGGGYTF. As DNA, the CDR3 is TGCAGCGTTGCCCCCATGGGAGGAGGCTACACCTTC.

The chain joins TRBV19 to TRBJ2-2, with D possibly matching TRBD1 (6 bases). Germline V lookup: CDR1 LNHDA, CDR2 SQIVND (reference sequence). Trimming removed 10 bases at V and 7 bases at J, with 16 bases between. The length of the CDR3 is 13 residues. CDR3 sequence (DNA): TGTGCCACCCTACAGGGATTGAGCGGGGAGCTGTTTTTT. Translation: CATLQGLSGELFF. Together with reference TRBV19 and TRBJ2-2, the CDR3 gives the full variable domain: DGGITQSPKYLFRKEGQNVTLSCEQNLNHDAMYWYRQDPGQGLRLIYYSQIVNDFQKGDIAEGYSVSREKKESFPLTVTSAQKNPTAFYLCATLQGLSGELFFGEGSRLTVL.

This chain connects TRBV5-1 to TRBJ1-1, with 9 bases matching TRBD1. This CDR3 is 15 amino acids long. From germline, CDR1 is SGHRS and CDR2 YFSETQ. V gave up 4 bases and J gave up 6 bases; unmatched junction bases: 10. DNA of the CDR3: TGCGCCAGCAGCCTTGGGACAGGGTGGATCTCTGAAGCTTTCTTT. Translating it yields CASSLGTGWISEAFF.

The rearrangement joins TRBV12-3 or TRBV12-4 to TRBJ1-1; D gene ambiguous. The CDR3 loop spans 13 amino acids. The V and J ends lost 1 base and 4 bases respectively, with 7 bases between them. The CDR3 region has the DNA TGTGCCAGCAGTTTAGGGTGGGCCACTGAAGCTTTCTTT. Translation gives CASSLGWATEAFF.

The chain has TRBV29-1 and TRBJ2-3, with D perhaps matching TRBD1 (5 bases). Germline assignment: CDR1 SQVTM and CDR2 ANQGSEA. V shed 4 bases and J shed 3 bases, with 14 bases lying between them. The CDR3 length is 14 residues. CDR3 sequence: CSVAGSLDTDTQYF. The DNA of the CDR3 is TGCAGCGTTGCAGGGTCGCTGGATACAGATACGCAGTATTTT.

The V and J genes are TRBV28 and TRBJ1-5; D call uncertain. The CDR3 has 14 amino acids. Germline CDR1 MDHEN, CDR2 SYDVKM. V was shortened by 6 bases and J by 7 bases, with 16 bases between the two germline ends. CDR3 sequence reads: CASSFYGSWQPQHF. The CDR3 bases are TGTGCCAGCAGCTTTTACGGGTCGTGGCAGCCCCAGCATTTT.

V gene TRBV27 combines with J gene TRBJ1-5; TRBD1 matches at 8 bases. The length of the CDR3 is 14 residues. The junction had 3 bases not matched to a gene; V was cut back by 2 bases and J by 6 bases. Germline loops: CDR1 MNHEY, CDR2 SMNVEV (reference sequence). This chain's CDR3 is CASSLGTGFQPQHF. CDR3 in DNA: TGTGCCAGCAGTTTAGGGACAGGTTTTCAGCCCCAGCATTTT.

This chain joins TRBV10-3 and TRBJ1-1; the match to TRBD1 covers 10 bases. V lost 6 bases to trimming and J lost 2 bases; unmatched junction nucleotides: 3. The CDR3 extends over 14 amino acids. Per germline, CDR1 ENHRY and CDR2 SYGVKD. In DNA form, the CDR3 reads TGTGCCATCAGGCGGACAGGGGGAAACACTGAAGCTTTCTTT. Its protein product is CAIRRTGGNTEAFF.

This chain links TRBV7-2 with TRBJ1-2; 8 bases fit TRBD1. Germline CDR1 and CDR2: SGHTA and FQGNSA. Trimming took 4 bases from V and 6 from J; bases not matched to a gene: 4. This CDR3 contains 13 residues. CDR3 residues: CASSYDRGDGYTF. The CDR3 DNA reads as TGTGCCAGCAGCTATGACAGGGGTGATGGCTACACCTTC.

This clone was counted between two and nine times. The chain is built from TRBV23-1 and TRBJ2-2; 9 nucleotides match TRBD2. TRBV23-1 is marked as an open reading frame, function uncertain. The CDR3 totals 16 residues. The junction had 11 bases not matched to a gene; V was cut back by 8 bases and J by 4 bases. The CDR3 nucleotides read TGCGCCAGCGAAAGGAAGGGCGGGAGGGTCACCGGGGAGCTGTTTTTT. It yields the protein CASERKGGRVTGELFF.

CDR3 DNA sequence: TGCGCCAGCAGCCCGGGACTAGCAACCTACAATGAGCAGTTCTTC. Residues: CASSPGLATYNEQFF. This sequence joins TRBV5-1 and TRBJ2-1, with 9 bases matching TRBD2. The germline CDR1 and CDR2 sequences are SGHRS and YFSETQ. V shed 4 bases and J 2 bases; nucleotides not matched to a gene: 4. This CDR3 has 15 amino acids. Drawing the rest from reference TRBV5-1 and TRBJ2-1, the complete variable domain is KAGVTQTPRYLIKTRGQQVTLSCSPISGHRSVSWYQQTPGQGLQFLFEYFSETQRNKGNFPGRFSGRQFSNSRSEMNVSTLELGDSALYLCASSPGLATYNEQFFGPGTRLTVL.

This clone was found a few times. The V and J genes are TRBV18 and TRBJ1-6; no reliable D call. The CDR3 is 14 amino acids. In germline, CDR1 is KGHSH, CDR2 LQKENI. The V and J ends lost 2 bases and 5 bases respectively, with 7 bases between them. The CDR3 is CASSPVANNSPLHF. CDR3 coding DNA: TGTGCCAGCTCACCAGTAGCCAATAATTCACCCCTCCACTTT.

The chain employs TRBV27 and TRBJ1-1; D might be TRBD1 (6 bases). From germline, CDR1 is MNHEY and CDR2 SMNVEV (reference sequence). Deletions cut 3 bases from V and 4 bases from J, with 18 bases between. The CDR3 has 16 residues. The CDR3: CASSLSTGLDGTEAFF. Written as DNA, the CDR3 is TGTGCCAGCAGTTTGTCAACAGGGCTAGACGGCACTGAAGCTTTCTTT.

The CDR3 sequence: CASSPTAGSTWDGYTF. The CDR3 DNA reads TGTGCCAGCAGTCCAACGGCAGGATCTACTTGGGATGGCTACACCTTC. The gene calls are TRBV5-4 and TRBJ1-2; no clear D. CDR3 length equals 16 residues. The germline gives CDR1 SGHNT, CDR2 YYREEE (reference sequence). V dropped 5 bases and J dropped 6 bases, with 23 bases sitting between them.

This chain joins TRBV24-1 and TRBJ2-1; 12 bases map to TRBD2. CDR3 size: 16 residues. The junction had 6 bases not matched to a gene; V was cut back by 4 bases and J by 6 bases. Germline V gene sequence: CDR1 KGHDR, CDR2 SFDVKD. The CDR3, as DNA: TGTGCCACCAGTGACCCGACTAGCGGGAGTATCAATGAGCAGTTCTTC. This translates into CATSDPTSGSINEQFF.

This chain joins TRBV12-5 and TRBJ2-3, with 12 bases matching TRBD1. CDR1 is LGHNT and CDR2 is FRNRAP in the germline V gene. With 6 bases clipped from V and 4 bases from J, the junction kept 17 bases outside the gene matches. The CDR3 consists of 19 residues. The CDR3 loop is CASGFYGTGGLGAADTQYF. In DNA form, the CDR3 reads TGTGCTAGTGGGTTCTACGGGACAGGGGGCCTAGGTGCGGCAGATACGCAGTATTTT.

V and J are TRBV7-2 and TRBJ1-2; D not resolved. Germline CDR1 is SGHTA and CDR2 is FQGNSA. The V gene lost 0 bases and the J gene lost 2 bases, with 10 bases spanning the gap. The CDR3 has 15 residues. The CDR3 sequence: CASSLAIEQNYGYTF. The CDR3 DNA reads as TGTGCCAGCAGCTTAGCAATAGAACAGAACTATGGCTACACCTTC.

The V and J genes are TRBV30 and TRBJ1-3, with 8 bases aligning to TRBD1. V was pared by 0 bases and J by 4 bases, with 8 bases of the junction left unmatched. The CDR3 totals 16 residues. The germline V gene encodes CDR1 GTSNPN and CDR2 SVGIG (reference sequence). This CDR3 is CAWSVRRGLVGNTIYF. CDR3 in DNA: TGTGCCTGGAGTGTACGCAGGGGGCTGGTAGGAAACACCATATATTTT.